The next 29 T cell receptor beta chains were all read from a single sample in a study of OX40 agonist ivuxolimab in advanced cancers. Assay used: immunoSEQ multiplex PCR; TCRdb lists only in-frame clones, some missing. There are approximately 72,000 clones in the sample; about four fifths occur only once, and around 0.8% lies in the top ten. The material sequenced was CD4+ or CD8+ T cells sorted from blood, taken in a trial of the OX40 agonist ivuxolimab. The receptors derive from an adult with an advanced solid tumor such as melanoma, head and neck, liver or kidney cancer.

The chain recombines TRBV7-6 with TRBJ1-1, with D hard to call. Between the trimmed V and J ends, which lost 3 bases and 1 base, there was a span of 6 bases. Germline V gene sequence: CDR1 SGHVS, CDR2 FNYEAQ. The CDR3 covers 13 residues. The CDR3 loop reads CASSLGENTEAFF. The CDR3 bases are TGTGCCAGCAGCTTGGGAGAGAACACTGAAGCTTTCTTT.

The chain combines TRBV21-1 with TRBJ1-3. TRBV21-1 is shown as a pseudogene. The CDR3 runs to 17 residues. Here the CDR3 reads CASSSQEAPSSGNTIYF. The CDR3 DNA reads TGTGCCAGCAGCTCTCAGGAGGCACCAAGCTCTGGAAACACCATATATTTT.

The J gene is TRBJ1-2, the V gene TRBV2; D possibly corresponds to TRBD1 (5 bases). Trimming shortened V by 3 bases and J by 0 bases, and 11 bases separated the two germline ends. The CDR3 runs 15 residues. CDR1 is SNHLY, CDR2 FYNNEI, per germline. CDR3 protein: CASSDVGGANYGYTF. Written as DNA, the CDR3 is TGTGCCAGCAGTGACGTAGGAGGGGCTAACTATGGCTACACCTTC.

The CDR3, as DNA: TGTGCCAGCAGTGACGGGGGGGGTTCACCCCTCCACTTT. Protein product: CASSDGGGSPLHF. The chain couples TRBV2 to TRBJ1-6; maybe TRBD1 (5 bases). Germline V gene data show CDR1 as SNHLY and CDR2 as FYNNEI. Trimming stripped 3 bases from V and 9 bases from J, with 9 bases between. The CDR3 contains 13 residues.

The chain joins TRBV6-6 to TRBJ1-6, with no clear D. Germline V gene sequence: CDR1 MNHNY, CDR2 SVGAGI (reference sequence). The CDR3 covers 15 residues. V dropped 4 bases and J dropped 7 bases, with 14 bases sitting between them. The CDR3 here is CASSSSGRENSPLHF. The CDR3 nucleotides read TGTGCCAGCAGTTCCTCCGGGAGGGAAAATTCACCCCTCCACTTT.

This clone has just a few counts. V is TRBV9 and J is TRBJ2-3; the D gene could be TRBD1 or TRBD2 (6 bases each). With 4 bases removed from V and 0 bases from J, the gap between germline ends came to 15 bases. The CDR3 contains 16 residues. From germline, CDR1 is SGDLS and CDR2 YYNGEE. The chain's CDR3 is CASSPEGGFSTDTQYF. The CDR3 DNA reads as TGTGCCAGCAGCCCCGAGGGGGGATTTAGCACAGATACGCAGTATTTT.

The genes are TRBV28 and TRBJ1-2; no definite D call. V was clipped by 2 bases and J by 4 bases, with 11 bases between them. The CDR3 extends over 14 amino acids. Germline assignment: CDR1 MDHEN and CDR2 SYDVKM. This CDR3 is CASSLNIGSYGYTF. The CDR3 nucleotides are TGTGCCAGCAGTTTAAATATAGGGTCCTATGGCTACACCTTC.

V is TRBV6-1 and J is TRBJ1-2; 8 nucleotides line up with TRBD1. Trimming took 6 bases from V and 4 from J; bases not matched to a gene: 4. There are 13 residues in the CDR3. Germline CDR1 is MNHNS and CDR2 is SASEGT. CDR3 sequence reads: CASRTGTGYGYTF. DNA for the CDR3: TGTGCCAGCAGGACCGGGACAGGCTATGGCTACACCTTC.

V and J are TRBV7-2 and TRBJ1-1; TRBD1 might be the D (6 bases). CDR1 and CDR2 from the germline V gene are SGHTA and FQGNSA. This CDR3 is 15 amino acids long. V dropped 6 bases and J dropped 1 base, with 15 bases sitting between them. The CDR3 protein is CASSSTGTQNTEAFF. The CDR3 bases are TGTGCCAGCAGTTCTACCGGGACACAGAACACTGAAGCTTTCTTT.

The chain combines TRBV27 with TRBJ2-7; the D gene could be TRBD1 or TRBD2 (6 bases each). The CDR3 has 14 residues. Germline values: CDR1 MNHEY, CDR2 SMNVEV (reference sequence). The V end was cut by 2 bases, the J end by 2 bases, with 10 bases between. The CDR3 here is CASSLKGGTYEQYF. The CDR3 region has the DNA TGTGCCAGCAGTTTAAAGGGGGGAACCTACGAGCAGTACTTC.

This chain connects TRBV5-4 to TRBJ2-3; TRBD2 matches 10 bases. The CDR3 totals 16 residues. Germline loops: CDR1 SGHNT, CDR2 YYREEE (reference sequence). Trimming took 4 bases from V and 3 from J; bases not matched to a gene: 8. The CDR3 DNA follows: TGTGCCAGCAGCCGTTCGGGACTAGCGATGACAGATACGCAGTATTTT. This sequence encodes CASSRSGLAMTDTQYF.

V gene TRBV7-9 combines with J gene TRBJ1-5; D not certain. Trimming left V 5 bases short and J 9 bases short, with 11 bases between. Germline loops: CDR1 SEHNR, CDR2 FQNEAQ (reference sequence). The CDR3 has 12 residues. Here the CDR3 DNA reads TGTGCCAGCAGCCCTCTCTCAGTGCCCCAGCATTTT. This translates into CASSPLSVPQHF.

The chain joins TRBV2 to TRBJ1-6; D remains unclear. Trimming stripped 0 bases from V and 9 bases from J, with 9 bases between. CDR3 length: 14 residues. Germline V gene sequence: CDR1 SNHLY, CDR2 FYNNEI. CDR3 loop: CASSEAHYASPLHF. CDR3 coding DNA: TGTGCCAGCAGTGAAGCGCATTACGCTTCACCCCTCCACTTT.

V and J are TRBV18 and TRBJ2-3; perhaps TRBD1 as D (6 bases). The V gene's germline CDR1 is KGHSH and CDR2 LQKENI. Trimming took off 1 base at V and 6 bases at J, with 17 bases between the two ends. This CDR3 comprises 16 residues. The CDR3 region is CASSPRPGALGDTQYF. CDR3 sequence (DNA): TGTGCCAGCTCACCACGTCCAGGGGCCCTTGGGGATACGCAGTATTTT.

This chain connects TRBV9 to TRBJ2-3; the D gene is possibly TRBD2 (5 bases). CDR3 length: 16 amino acids. Germline CDR1 and CDR2: SGDLS and YYNGEE. Between the trimmed V and J ends, which lost 0 bases and 2 bases, there was a span of 13 bases. CDR3 protein: CASSVGVAPITDTQYF. The CDR3 nucleotides are TGTGCCAGCAGCGTAGGCGTAGCGCCAATCACAGATACGCAGTATTTT.

The rearrangement links TRBV7-9 to TRBJ2-3; 10 bases line up with TRBD2. The CDR3 is 14 residues long. Looked up from germline, CDR1 is SEHNR and CDR2 is FQNEAQ (reference sequence). The V segment lost 7 bases and the J segment 4 bases; nucleotides outside the gene matches: 5. The CDR3 here is CASTLAGVADTQYF. DNA for the CDR3: TGTGCCAGCACCCTAGCGGGAGTGGCAGATACGCAGTATTTT. The full variable domain, in which reference TRBV7-9 and TRBJ2-3 provide the parts outside the CDR3, is DTGVSQNPRHKITKRGQNVTFRCDPISEHNRLYWYRQTLGQGPEFLTYFQNEAQLEKSRLLSDRFSAERPKGSFSTLEIQRTEQGDSAMYLCASTLAGVADTQYFGPGTRLTVL.

The V gene is TRBV23-1, the J gene TRBJ2-1, with D unclear. TRBV23-1 is an ORF, and what it does is uncertain. There are 10 residues in the CDR3. Deletions cut 8 bases from V and 7 bases from J, with 6 bases between. The CDR3 nucleotides read TGCGCCAGCCGGTGGAATGAGCAGTTCTTC. It is translated as CASRWNEQFF.

This clone has only a few counts. This same CDR3 is encoded by further DNA sequences in the sample. The CDR3 reads CASSLGGEQYF. In nucleotides, the CDR3 is TGCGCCAGCAGCCTTGGGGGCGAGCAGTACTTC. J is TRBJ2-7 and V is TRBV5-1; D could derive from TRBD1 or TRBD2 (5 bases each). CDR1 and CDR2 from the germline V gene are SGHRS and YFSETQ. This CDR3 contains 11 residues. Trimming removed 4 bases from V and 6 bases from J, with 8 bases in between.

V and J are TRBV5-6 and TRBJ2-1; 12 bases are shared with TRBD2. The germline gives CDR1 SGHDT, CDR2 YYEEEE. Unmatched junction bases numbered 3, after V lost 4 bases and J lost 4 bases. CDR3 length: 15 amino acids. The CDR3: CASSAGLAGYNEQFF. For the CDR3, the DNA is TGTGCCAGCAGCGCCGGACTAGCGGGATACAATGAGCAGTTCTTC. The full variable domain, with the rest looked up from reference TRBV5-6 and TRBJ2-1, is DAGVTQSPTHLIKTRGQQVTLRCSPKSGHDTVSWYQQALGQGPQFIFQYYEEEERQRGNFPDRFSGHQFPNYSSELNVNALLLGDSALYLCASSAGLAGYNEQFFGPGTRLTVL.

The V gene is TRBV6-5, the J gene TRBJ2-7; tentative D call: TRBD2 (5 bases). Germline V gene sequence: CDR1 MNHEY, CDR2 SVGAGI. V was cut by 5 bases and J by 0 bases, with 11 bases left in between. This CDR3 spans 14 amino acids. The CDR3 sequence: CASSPGGRSYEQYF. The CDR3 region has the DNA TGTGCCAGCAGTCCCGGAGGACGCTCCTACGAGCAGTACTTC.

V usage is TRBV19 and J usage is TRBJ2-3; D gene unclear. The V end was cut by 4 bases, the J end by 2 bases, with 10 bases between. Germline CDR1 is LNHDA and CDR2 is SQIVND (reference sequence). The CDR3 has 14 amino acids. The chain's CDR3 is CASSTSGLTDTQYF. In DNA form, the CDR3 reads TGTGCCAGTAGTACTTCGGGTCTCACAGATACGCAGTATTTT.

CDR3 coding DNA: TGTGCCAGCAGTTTCTCATCCGCTAGATCCTACGAGCAGTACTTC. This sequence encodes CASSFSSARSYEQYF. The rearrangement links TRBV6-5 to TRBJ2-7, with no clear D. Germline values: CDR1 MNHEY, CDR2 SVGAGI. V was shortened by 4 bases and J by 1 base, with 14 bases between the two germline ends. The CDR3 has 15 amino acids.

The chain links TRBV11-1 to TRBJ2-3; D remains ambiguous. Germline values: CDR1 SGHAT, CDR2 FQDESV (reference sequence). V shed 2 bases and J shed 0 bases, with 0 bases lying between them. This CDR3 contains 12 residues. The CDR3 DNA follows: TGTGCCAGCAGCTTAAGCACAGATACGCAGTATTTT. Its translation is CASSLSTDTQYF.

This CDR3 reads CASSSNRGHTPNQPQHF. CDR3 DNA sequence: TGTGCCAGCAGTTCGAACAGGGGGCACACCCCCAATCAGCCCCAGCATTTT. The chain has TRBV27 and TRBJ1-5; 9 bases agree with TRBD1. Losses at the gene ends were 4 bases for V and 3 bases for J; bases not matched to a gene: 10. This CDR3 is built from 17 residues. In germline, CDR1 is MNHEY, CDR2 SMNVEV (reference sequence).

The genes are TRBV28 and TRBJ2-1; 8 bases are a match to TRBD2. V lost 6 bases to trimming and J lost 0 bases; unmatched junction nucleotides: 7. The germline CDR1 and CDR2 sequences are MDHEN and SYDVKM. This CDR3 region has 16 residues. Here the CDR3 DNA reads TGTGCCAGCAGGGGGCGCGGGAGGAGCTCCTACAATGAGCAGTTCTTC. Protein product: CASRGRGRSSYNEQFF.

The chain recombines TRBV9 with TRBJ2-2, with 9 bases fitting TRBD2. The CDR3 runs 16 residues. Germline assignment: CDR1 SGDLS and CDR2 YYNGEE. Trimming took 7 bases from V and 3 from J; bases not matched to a gene: 10. CDR3 sequence (DNA): TGTGCCAGCCGCGGAGCGGGGGGCCCTGACACCGGGGAGCTGTTTTTT. This codes for CASRGAGGPDTGELFF.

This clone has a single count. The genes are TRBV5-4 and TRBJ2-2, with 7 bases fitting TRBD2. The CDR3 totals 15 residues. The V gene end was trimmed by 4 bases and the J gene end by 3 bases; junction bases not matched to a gene: 6. Per germline, CDR1 SGHNT and CDR2 YYREEE (reference sequence). The CDR3 nucleotides are TGTGCCAGCAGCCAAGGGACTATTCACACCGGGGAGCTGTTTTTT. Translated, it gives CASSQGTIHTGELFF.

The chain recombines TRBV29-1 with TRBJ1-1; D is unclear. Deletions cut 5 bases from V and 3 bases from J, with 13 bases between. CDR1 is SQVTM, CDR2 ANQGSEA, per germline. The CDR3 extends over 13 amino acids. The CDR3 loop reads CSVKGMMDTEAFF. In DNA, the CDR3 is TGCAGCGTTAAGGGTATGATGGACACTGAAGCTTTCTTT.

J is TRBJ1-2 and V is TRBV4-3, with unresolved D. V lost 0 bases and J 0 bases, leaving 14 bases between the germline ends. Germline-derived CDR1 and CDR2 are LGHNA and YSLEER. CDR3 length: 17 residues. DNA for the CDR3: TGCGCCAGCAGCCAAGATCAGTGGGTGGCGTCTAACTATGGCTACACCTTC. Its translation: CASSQDQWVASNYGYTF.